This is a list of T cell receptor beta chains from one sample in a study of shared clonotypes between healthy human individuals. Libraries were prepared by immunoSEQ multiplex PCR; TCRdb keeps only in-frame clonotypes and omits some of them. The table has approximately 2,000,000 clones, around 95% seen once. The sample consisted of naive CD8+ T cells from PBMCs. The source of these receptors is a man between 18 and 35 years old in good health. Some clones in this sample may be carry-over from other donors' samples. CDR3s leave out the opening cysteine and the closing phenylalanine or tryptophan.

>TRBV10-1|14
ASSERGANTNEKLF
>TRBV11-2|11
ASSFGTIYEQY
>TRBV27|11
ASGRLNTGELF
>TRBV9|17
ASSVGLAGGTSSYNEQF
>TRBV15|15
ATSRDRDRDTLRGYT
>TRBV29-1|11
SVAPGQRYEQY
>TRBV4-3|16
ASSHGPWGGRGGDEQF
>TRBV27|14
ASSPPRTGGRTEAF
>TRBV7-9|10
ASSLGSEKLF
>TRBV27|11
ASSLGLSYEQY
>TRBV5-1|15
ASSFHYRGQSTDTQY